The source of this T cell receptor (beta chain) is a study of OX40 agonist ivuxolimab in advanced cancers. Whole-study context: Three patients responded partially, comprising one with hepatocellular carcinoma and two with cutaneous melanoma. Study-level findings and limits: The mean number of expanded clones was higher in CD8+ T cells than in CD4+.

Sequencing was performed with immunoSEQ multiplex PCR; in TCRdb, only in-frame clones are kept and a portion is missing. In the table there are about 41,000 clones, approximately 88% of which are singletons. A remark on this clone: The antigen is not known.

With baseline, cycle 4 day 1, and cycle 7 day 1 as timepoints, blood was sampled. V was pared by 3 bases and J by 0 bases, with 1 base of the junction left unmatched. Germline V gene data show CDR1 as GTSNPN and CDR2 as SVGIG (reference sequence). CDR3 length: 14 amino acids. The receptor was isolated from an adult with an advanced solid tumor such as melanoma, head and neck, liver or kidney cancer. The sample consisted of CD4+ or CD8+ T cells sorted from blood, taken in a trial of the OX40 agonist ivuxolimab. The V call is TRBV30, the J call TRBJ2-2; 7 bases align to TRBD2. The CDR3 protein is CAWRAGANTGELFF. DNA of the CDR3: TGTGCCTGGAGGGCGGGGGCGAACACCGGGGAGCTGTTTTTT.